The source of this T cell receptor beta chain is a study of technical replicates of blood from several donors. The table came from immunoSEQ multiplex PCR; TCRdb's copy has only in-frame clones and leaves some out. The sample includes 75,000 to 100,000 clones, around 96% of them seen just once. This CDR3 contains 13 residues. Germline V gene sequence: CDR1 SGHRS, CDR2 YFSETQ. V dropped 3 bases and J dropped 2 bases, with 8 bases sitting between them. Specimen: T cells isolated from PBMCs. This clonotype originated in a human donor in good health. The chain couples TRBV5-1 to TRBJ2-5; D is undetermined. This chain's CDR3 is CASSSNLQETQYF. CDR3 nucleotide sequence: TGCGCCAGCAGCTCGAACTTACAAGAGACCCAGTACTTC.